A single sample gave rise to the 5 T cell receptor beta chains below, sequenced in a study of T cell repertoires in cytomegalovirus infection. Each CDR3 protein gets one entry after TCRdb re-called the reads with MiXCR. The sample lists hundreds of thousands of distinct CDR3 sequences; 35% to 45% were seen once. Sequencing used PBMCs. Every receptor here comes from a human donor in good health (CMV status not recorded). Some clones in this sample may be carry-over from other donors' samples.

This clonotype was counted a few times. The rearrangement links TRBV2 to TRBJ1-6, with D unclear. There are 15 residues in the CDR3. Germline values: CDR1 SNHLY, CDR2 FYNNEI. V was trimmed by 4 bases and J by 5 bases, leaving 12 bases between them. The CDR3 nucleotides read TGTGCCAGCAGTGTCGGCAACGGGGATAATTCACCCCTCCACTTT. Translation gives CASSVGNGDNSPLHF. Full variable domain (remainder filled in from reference TRBV2 and TRBJ1-6): EPEVTQTPSHQVTQMGQEVILRCVPISNHLYFYWYRQILGQKVEFLVSFYNNEISEKSEIFDDQFSVERPDGSNFTLKIRSTKLEDSAMYFCASSVGNGDNSPLHFGNGTRLTVT.

Details on this clonotype: A much larger clonotype is one base distant, so this may be a read error. No conserved phenylalanine or tryptophan is present at the end of the CDR3, so a read error is the likely explanation. V gene TRBV7-4 combines with J gene TRBJ2-5; 8 bases are a match to TRBD2. The germline V gene has CDR1 SGHVT and CDR2 SQSDAQ. V trimming: 4 bases; J trimming: 10 bases; junction bases outside the gene matches: 5. The CDR3 is 12 residues long. The CDR3 nucleotides are TGTGCCAGCAGCTCAACTAGCGGCAACCAGTACTCC. Its protein product is CASSSTSGNQYS.

The gene calls are TRBV6-6 and TRBJ1-5, with TRBD1 matching over 7 bases. This CDR3 has 15 amino acids. V lost 1 base, J lost 4 bases, and 4 bases stayed unmatched. CDR1 is MNHNY and CDR2 is SVGAGI in the germline V gene (reference sequence). The CDR3 coding sequence is TGTGCCAGCAGTTACTTAGGGGGCAGGAATCAGCCCCAGCATTTT. Its translation is CASSYLGGRNQPQHF.

This clonotype appeared many times. The chain links TRBV6-1 to TRBJ1-5; 9 bases are shared with TRBD1. This CDR3 is 15 amino acids long. Germline V gene lookup returns CDR1 MNHNS and CDR2 SASEGT. Losses at the gene ends were 6 bases for V and 4 bases for J; bases not matched to a gene: 7. The DNA of the CDR3 is TGTGCCAGCAGCTCCACAGGGGGCGGGAATCAGCCCCAGCATTTT. It encodes CASSSTGGGNQPQHF.

A few counts support this clonotype. This chain connects TRBV11-2 to TRBJ1-4; D gene ambiguous. The CDR3 covers 15 residues. The germline V gene encodes CDR1 SGHAT and CDR2 FQNNGV. V was cut by 6 bases and J by 3 bases, with 14 bases left in between. The CDR3: CASSWGVKANEKLFF. As DNA, the CDR3 is TGTGCCAGCAGTTGGGGTGTAAAGGCTAATGAAAAACTGTTTTTT.